This T cell receptor (beta chain) emerged from a study of control samples from healthy donors and cancer patients. This clone was detected only once. The CDR3 loop spans 16 amino acids. V lost 4 bases and J lost 7, with 20 bases in between. In germline, CDR1 is MNHEY, CDR2 SVGAGI. Clones were read by immunoSEQ multiplex PCR, and TCRdb kept only the in-frame ones, dropping some. The sample carries about 49,000 clones, approximately 86% recorded once. Sequencing was carried out using PBMCs. The chain couples TRBV6-5 to TRBJ1-3; D is unclear. The receptor's source is a woman aged 50 to 65 with lung cancer. The CDR3 bases are TGTGCCAGCAGTTCCAAGGATCCCCGGCAGGCGAACACCATATATTTT. It specifies CASSSKDPRQANTIYF.